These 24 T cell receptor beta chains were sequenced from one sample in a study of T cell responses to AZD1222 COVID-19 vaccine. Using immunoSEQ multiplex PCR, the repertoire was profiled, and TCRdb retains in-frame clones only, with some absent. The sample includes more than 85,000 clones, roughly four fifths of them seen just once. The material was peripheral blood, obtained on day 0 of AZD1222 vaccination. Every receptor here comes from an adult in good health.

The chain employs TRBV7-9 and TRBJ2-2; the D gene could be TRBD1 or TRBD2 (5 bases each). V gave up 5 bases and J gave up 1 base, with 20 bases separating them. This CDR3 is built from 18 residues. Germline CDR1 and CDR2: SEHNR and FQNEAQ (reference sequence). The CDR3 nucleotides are TGTGCCAGCAGCCAGTCGGGGCAGGCCAAGTGGAACACCGGGGAGCTGTTTTTT. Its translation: CASSQSGQAKWNTGELFF.

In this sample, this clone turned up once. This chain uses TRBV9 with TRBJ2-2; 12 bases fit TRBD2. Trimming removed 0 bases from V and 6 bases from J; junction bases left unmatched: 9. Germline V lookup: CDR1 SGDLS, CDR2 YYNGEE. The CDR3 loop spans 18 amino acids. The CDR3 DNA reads TGTGCCAGCAGCGTAGATCGACTAGCGGGAGTTTCCTCCGGGGAGCTGTTTTTT. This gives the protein CASSVDRLAGVSSGELFF.

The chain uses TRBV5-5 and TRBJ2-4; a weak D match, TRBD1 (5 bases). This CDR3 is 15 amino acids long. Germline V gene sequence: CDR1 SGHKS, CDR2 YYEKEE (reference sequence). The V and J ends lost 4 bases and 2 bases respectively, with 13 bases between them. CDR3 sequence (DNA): TGTGCCAGCAGCCAAATGACAGATTCCAAAAACATTCAGTACTTC. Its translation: CASSQMTDSKNIQYF.

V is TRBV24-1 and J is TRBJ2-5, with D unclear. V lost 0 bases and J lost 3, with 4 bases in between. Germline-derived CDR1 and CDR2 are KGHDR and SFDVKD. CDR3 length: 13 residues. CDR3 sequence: CATSDLYEETQYF. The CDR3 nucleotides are TGTGCCACCAGTGATTTGTACGAAGAGACCCAGTACTTC.

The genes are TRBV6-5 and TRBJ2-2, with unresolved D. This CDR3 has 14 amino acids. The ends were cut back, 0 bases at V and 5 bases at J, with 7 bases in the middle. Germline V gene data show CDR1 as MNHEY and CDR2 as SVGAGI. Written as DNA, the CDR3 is TGTGCCAGCAGTTACTCGATTGGGACCGGGGAGCTGTTTTTT. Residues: CASSYSIGTGELFF.

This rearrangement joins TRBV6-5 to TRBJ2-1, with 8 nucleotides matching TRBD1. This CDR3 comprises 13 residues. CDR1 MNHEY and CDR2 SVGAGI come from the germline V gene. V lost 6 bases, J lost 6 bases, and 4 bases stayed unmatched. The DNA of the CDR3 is TGTGCCAGCAGAGGGACAGGTCGCAATGAGCAGTTCTTC. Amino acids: CASRGTGRNEQFF.

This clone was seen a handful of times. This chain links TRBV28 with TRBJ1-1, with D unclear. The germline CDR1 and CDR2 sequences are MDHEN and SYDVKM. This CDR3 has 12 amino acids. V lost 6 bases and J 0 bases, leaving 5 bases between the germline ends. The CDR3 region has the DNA TGTGCCAGCAGGTCACTGAACACTGAAGCTTTCTTT. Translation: CASRSLNTEAFF.

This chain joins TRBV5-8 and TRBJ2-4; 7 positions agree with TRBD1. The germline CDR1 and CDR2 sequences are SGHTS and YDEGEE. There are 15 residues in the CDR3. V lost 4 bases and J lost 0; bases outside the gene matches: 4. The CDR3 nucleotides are TGTGCCAGCAGCCTAGGGACAGCAGCCAAAAACATTCAGTACTTC. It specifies CASSLGTAAKNIQYF.

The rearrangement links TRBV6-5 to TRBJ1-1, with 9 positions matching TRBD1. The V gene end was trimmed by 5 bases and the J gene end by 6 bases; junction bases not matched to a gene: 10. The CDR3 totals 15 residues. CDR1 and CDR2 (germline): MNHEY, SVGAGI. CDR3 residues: CASSLSPDRGSEAFF. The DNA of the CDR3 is TGTGCCAGCAGTCTCTCCCCGGACAGGGGCTCTGAAGCTTTCTTT.

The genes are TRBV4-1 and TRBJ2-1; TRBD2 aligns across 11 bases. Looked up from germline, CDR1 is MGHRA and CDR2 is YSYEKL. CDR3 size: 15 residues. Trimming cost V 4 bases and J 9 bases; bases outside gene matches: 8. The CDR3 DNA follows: TGCGCCAGCAGCCCCTTGATAGCGGGAGGGGTTGAGCAGTTCTTC. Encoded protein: CASSPLIAGGVEQFF.

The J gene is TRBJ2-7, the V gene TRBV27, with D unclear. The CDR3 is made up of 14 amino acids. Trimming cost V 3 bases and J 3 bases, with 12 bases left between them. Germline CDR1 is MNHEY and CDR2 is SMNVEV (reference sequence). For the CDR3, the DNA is TGTGCCAGCAGTTTTCCCCTTGGGCTCTACGAGCAGTACTTC. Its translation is CASSFPLGLYEQYF.

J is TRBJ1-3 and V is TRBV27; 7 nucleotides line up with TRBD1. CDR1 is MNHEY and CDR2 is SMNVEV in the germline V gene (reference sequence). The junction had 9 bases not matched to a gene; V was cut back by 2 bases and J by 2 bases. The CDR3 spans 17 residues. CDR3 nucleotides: TGTGCCAGCAGTTTAAGGGGGCGCTTCTTTCCTGGAAACACCATATATTTT. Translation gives CASSLRGRFFPGNTIYF.

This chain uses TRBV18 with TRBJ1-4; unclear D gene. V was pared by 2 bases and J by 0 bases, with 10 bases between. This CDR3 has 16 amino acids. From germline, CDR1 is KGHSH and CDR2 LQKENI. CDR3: CASSPSQDPTNEKLFF. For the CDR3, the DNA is TGTGCCAGCTCACCATCCCAGGACCCAACTAATGAAAAACTGTTTTTT.

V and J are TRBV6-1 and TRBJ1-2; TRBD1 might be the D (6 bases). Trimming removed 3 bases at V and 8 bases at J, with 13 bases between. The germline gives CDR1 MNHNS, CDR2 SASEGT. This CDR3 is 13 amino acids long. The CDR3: CASSDNRAGGYTF. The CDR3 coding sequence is TGTGCCAGCAGTGACAACAGGGCGGGAGGCTACACCTTC.

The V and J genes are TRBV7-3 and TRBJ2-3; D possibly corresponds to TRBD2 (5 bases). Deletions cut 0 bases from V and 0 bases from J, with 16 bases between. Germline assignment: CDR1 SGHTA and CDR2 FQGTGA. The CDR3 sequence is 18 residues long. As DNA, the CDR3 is TGTGCCAGCAGCTTAACGGGAGTAGCGCTTCCTAGCACAGATACGCAGTATTTT. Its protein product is CASSLTGVALPSTDTQYF. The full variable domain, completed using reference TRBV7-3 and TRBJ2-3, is GAGVSQTPSNKVTEKGKYVELRCDPISGHTALYWYRQSLGQGPEFLIYFQGTGAADDSGLPNDRFFAVRPEGSVSTLKIQRTERGDSAVYLCASSLTGVALPSTDTQYFGPGTRLTVL.

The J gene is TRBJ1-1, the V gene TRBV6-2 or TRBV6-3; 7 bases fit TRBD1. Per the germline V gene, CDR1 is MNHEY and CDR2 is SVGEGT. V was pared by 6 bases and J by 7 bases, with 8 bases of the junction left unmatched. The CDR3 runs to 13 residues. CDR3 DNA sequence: TGTGCCAGCAGCTTACAGGGGAGACGTGAAGCTTTCTTT. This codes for CASSLQGRREAFF.

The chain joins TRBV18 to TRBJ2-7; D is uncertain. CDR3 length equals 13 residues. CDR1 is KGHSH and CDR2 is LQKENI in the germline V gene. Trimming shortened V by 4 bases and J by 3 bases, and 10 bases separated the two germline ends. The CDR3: CASSLRVFYEQYF. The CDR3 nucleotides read TGTGCCAGCTCACTCCGGGTTTTCTACGAGCAGTACTTC.

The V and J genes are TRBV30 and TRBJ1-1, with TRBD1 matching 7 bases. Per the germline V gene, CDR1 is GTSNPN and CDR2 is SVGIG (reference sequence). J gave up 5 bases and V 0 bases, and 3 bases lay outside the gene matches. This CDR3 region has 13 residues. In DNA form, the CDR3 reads TGTGCCTGGAGTGTAGGACAGGAAACTGAAGCTTTCTTT. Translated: CAWSVGQETEAFF.

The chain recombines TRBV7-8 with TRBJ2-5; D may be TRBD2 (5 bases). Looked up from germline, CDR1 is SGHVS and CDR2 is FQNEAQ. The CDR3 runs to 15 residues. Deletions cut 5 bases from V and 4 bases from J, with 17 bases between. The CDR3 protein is CASSQLRGISETQYF. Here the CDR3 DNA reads TGTGCCAGCAGCCAACTTCGGGGTATTTCAGAGACCCAGTACTTC.

The CDR3 DNA sequence: TGTGCCAGCAGTTTCCCAGGGGTCCAAGAGACCCAGTACTTC. This gives the protein CASSFPGVQETQYF. The chain has TRBV6-5 and TRBJ2-5; perhaps TRBD1 as D (6 bases). Germline V gives CDR1 MNHEY, CDR2 SVGAGI. This CDR3 has 14 amino acids. V lost 4 bases, J lost 1 base, and 10 bases lay in between.

CDR3 nucleotides: TGTGCCAGCACCGACGTAAGGGGAGGAGGCTACACCTTC. It is translated as CASTDVRGGGYTF. The genes are TRBV5-6 and TRBJ1-2; tentative D call: TRBD1 (5 bases). Germline V gene data show CDR1 as SGHDT and CDR2 as YYEEEE. The V end was cut by 6 bases, the J end by 8 bases, with 17 bases between. This CDR3 is 13 amino acids long.

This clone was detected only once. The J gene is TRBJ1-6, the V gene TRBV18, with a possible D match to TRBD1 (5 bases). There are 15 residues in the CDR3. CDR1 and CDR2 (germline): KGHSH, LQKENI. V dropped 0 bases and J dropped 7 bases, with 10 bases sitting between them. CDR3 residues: CASSPPGTGNSPLHF. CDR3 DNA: TGTGCCAGCTCACCACCCGGGACGGGCAATTCACCCCTCCACTTT.

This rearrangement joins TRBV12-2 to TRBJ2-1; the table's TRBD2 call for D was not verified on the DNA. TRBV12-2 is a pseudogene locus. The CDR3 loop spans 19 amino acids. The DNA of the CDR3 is TGTGCAAGTCGCTTCCCGGGACTAGCGGAAAGAAGCTCCTACAATGAGCAGTTCTTC. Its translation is CASRFPGLAERSSYNEQFF.

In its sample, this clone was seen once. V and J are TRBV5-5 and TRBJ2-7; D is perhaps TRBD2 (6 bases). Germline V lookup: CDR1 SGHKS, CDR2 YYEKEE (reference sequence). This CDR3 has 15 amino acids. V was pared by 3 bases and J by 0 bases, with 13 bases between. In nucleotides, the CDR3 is TGTGCCAGCAGCTACGGACTAACGACCTCCTACGAGCAGTACTTC. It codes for CASSYGLTTSYEQYF.